This T cell receptor beta chain stems from a study of T-cell memory formation after mild COVID-19. J gave up 8 bases and V 2 bases, and 8 bases lay outside the gene matches. This CDR3 has 16 amino acids. Germline-derived CDR1 and CDR2 are MNHEY and SVGEGT. Via MiXCR, TCRdb re-called the 5' RACE reads, giving one row per CDR3 protein. Found here are around 180,000 distinct CDR3 sequences, 18% of them singletons; the top ten hold 3% to 4%. This receptor was taken from a man aged 18 to 35 who had mild COVID-19 (a few samples of this study predate the infection). Cell type and time point are not known. The sample comprised PBMCs or a T cell subset sorted from them (not recorded which). The chain recombines TRBV6-2 or TRBV6-3 with TRBJ2-1; 11 nucleotides align to TRBD1. CDR3 bases: TGTGCCAGCAGTTACGCGGGACAGGGGGTTAGGGATGAGCAGTTCTTC. It is translated as CASSYAGQGVRDEQFF.